This T cell receptor (beta chain) was obtained from a study of graft-versus-host responses after intestinal transplantation. The wider study: Isolated intestinal, liver-intestinal, or multivisceral transplants had been given to the recipients. Induction with anti-thymocyte globulin, then tacrolimus and steroids for 2 to 3 years, was given to all recipients. Findings and caveats of the study: Clonal ratios of graft-versus-host to host-versus-graft in allografts were high for patients exhibiting graft-donor T cell macrochimerism. Peak circulating GvH clone levels were associated with early post-transplant HvG declines.

TCRdb's table, derived via immunoSEQ multiplex PCR, lists solely in-frame clones and lacks some. The sample lists 77,000 or so clones; around 92% were seen once. The CDR3 has 17 residues. V was clipped by 3 bases and J by 3 bases; unmatched bases: 11. Germline V CDR1 and CDR2: PRHDT, FYEKMQ (reference sequence). Remarks on this clone: Its antigen is undetermined.

The TCR originated in a human patient who received an intestinal transplant, so some T cells may come from the graft donor. This sequence joins TRBV13 and TRBJ1-1; the match to TRBD1 covers 9 bases. Specimen: PBMCs, collected 98 days after intestinal transplantation. The CDR3 DNA follows: TGTGCCAGCAGCTTCTTCCTGGACAGGGGCTCATACACTGAAGCTTTCTTT. Amino acids: CASSFFLDRGSYTEAFF.